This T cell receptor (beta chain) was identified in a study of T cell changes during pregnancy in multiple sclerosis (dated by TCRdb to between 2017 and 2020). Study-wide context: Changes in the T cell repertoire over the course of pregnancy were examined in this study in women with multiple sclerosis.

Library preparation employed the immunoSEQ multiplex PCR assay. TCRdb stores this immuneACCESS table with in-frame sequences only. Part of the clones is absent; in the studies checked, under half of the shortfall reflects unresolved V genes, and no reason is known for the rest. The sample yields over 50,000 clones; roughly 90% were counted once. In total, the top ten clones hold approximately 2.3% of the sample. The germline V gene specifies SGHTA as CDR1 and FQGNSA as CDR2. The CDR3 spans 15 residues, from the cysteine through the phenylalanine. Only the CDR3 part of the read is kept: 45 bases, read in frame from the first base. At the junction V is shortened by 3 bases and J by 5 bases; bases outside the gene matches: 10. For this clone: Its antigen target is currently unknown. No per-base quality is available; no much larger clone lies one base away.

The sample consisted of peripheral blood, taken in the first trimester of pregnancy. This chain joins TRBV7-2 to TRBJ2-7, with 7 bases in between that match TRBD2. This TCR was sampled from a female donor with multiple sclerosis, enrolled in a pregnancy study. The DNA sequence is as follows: TGTGCCAGCAGCTTTGGCGGGAGCTCTCCCCACGAGCAGTACTTC. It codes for CASSFGGSSPHEQYF.